These 10 T cell receptor beta chains were all obtained from the same sample, sequenced in a study of T cell clusters in autoimmune cytopenias (dated by TCRdb to the late 2010s). Sequenced on an Illumina MiSeq. Multiplex PCR with a touch-down protocol amplified TRB rearrangements, with the TRB-A and TRB-B primer pools combined in a single tube. TCRdb reprocessed the reads, so every CDR3 protein sequence counts as one entry and DNA is not shown. For this sample, the table gives about 15,000 distinct CDR3 sequences. The leading ten clones occupy 3.6% of the sample. TRB amplification used about 260 ng of peripheral blood genomic DNA, around 40,000 genome equivalents, per sample. These data are also associated with another study on T cell repertoires in aging, cancer and after chemotherapy.

The sequenced sample was peripheral blood. All receptors come from a human donor in good health.

The chain recombines TRBV18 with TRBJ1-3. This CDR3 has 12 residues. Per germline, CDR1 KGHSH and CDR2 LQKENI. This CDR3 is CASLEPGNTIYF.

The chain is built from TRBV27 and TRBJ2-7; with no DNA, the TCRdb D assignment of TRBD2 cannot be verified. Per the germline V gene, CDR1 is MNHEY and CDR2 is SMNVEV (reference sequence). This CDR3 spans 13 amino acids. CDR3: CASSSSGTYEQYF.

The V call is TRBV6-2 or TRBV6-3, the J call TRBJ2-2; with no DNA, the TCRdb D assignment of TRBD2 cannot be verified. Germline assignment: CDR1 MNHEY and CDR2 SVGEGT. This CDR3 has 15 amino acids. The CDR3 is CASSQASGNTGELFF.

The V gene is TRBV18, the J gene TRBJ2-7; TCRdb outputs TRBD2, but without DNA this stays unchecked. Germline V gives CDR1 KGHSH, CDR2 LQKENI. CDR3 size: 18 residues. The CDR3 region is CASSTQPGTSGGTYEQYF. The full variable domain, its missing parts supplied by reference TRBV18 and TRBJ2-7, is NAGVMQNPRHLVRRRGQEARLRCSPMKGHSHVYWYRQLPEEGLKFMVYLQKENIIDESGMPKERFSAEFPKEGPSILRIQQVVRGDSAAYFCASSTQPGTSGGTYEQYFGPGTRLTVT.

This sequence joins TRBV6-5 and TRBJ2-7; TCRdb indicates TRBD2, and absent DNA this call remains unverified. The CDR3 consists of 13 residues. The germline gives CDR1 MNHEY, CDR2 SVGAGI. CDR3: CASRTSGIYEQYF.

This clonotype is labeled medium-sized (0.01 to 0.1%) based on frequency. The V gene is TRBV11-3, the J gene TRBJ2-1; the TRBD1 assignment by TCRdb is unverifiable without DNA. The length of the CDR3 is 14 residues. Germline loops: CDR1 SGHNT, CDR2 YENEEA. CDR3 protein: CASSLKGAGHEQFF.

The V call is TRBV19, the J call TRBJ2-1; TCRdb gives TRBD2 as the D gene, but with no DNA this cannot be confirmed. The CDR3 extends over 16 amino acids. Germline loops: CDR1 LNHDA, CDR2 SQIVND (reference sequence). CDR3 sequence reads: CASSIGRDFSYNEQFF.

The rearrangement uses TRBV6-5 and TRBJ2-3; TCRdb gives TRBD1 as the D gene, but with no DNA this cannot be confirmed. The CDR3 contains 15 residues. Germline V CDR1 and CDR2: MNHEY, SVGAGI. The CDR3: CASSYSGQGTDTQYF.

The chain is built from TRBV6-1 and TRBJ2-3; TCRdb reports TRBD2, a call that lacks DNA to check it against. Germline V gene sequence: CDR1 MNHNS, CDR2 SASEGT. The CDR3 sequence is 16 residues long. The CDR3 loop is CASSLWASGVTDTQYF.

This chain joins TRBV18 and TRBJ1-6; TCRdb's D call of TRBD1 is untestable without DNA. Looked up from germline, CDR1 is KGHSH and CDR2 is LQKENI. The CDR3 loop spans 13 amino acids. This CDR3 reads CASSRGGISPLHF.